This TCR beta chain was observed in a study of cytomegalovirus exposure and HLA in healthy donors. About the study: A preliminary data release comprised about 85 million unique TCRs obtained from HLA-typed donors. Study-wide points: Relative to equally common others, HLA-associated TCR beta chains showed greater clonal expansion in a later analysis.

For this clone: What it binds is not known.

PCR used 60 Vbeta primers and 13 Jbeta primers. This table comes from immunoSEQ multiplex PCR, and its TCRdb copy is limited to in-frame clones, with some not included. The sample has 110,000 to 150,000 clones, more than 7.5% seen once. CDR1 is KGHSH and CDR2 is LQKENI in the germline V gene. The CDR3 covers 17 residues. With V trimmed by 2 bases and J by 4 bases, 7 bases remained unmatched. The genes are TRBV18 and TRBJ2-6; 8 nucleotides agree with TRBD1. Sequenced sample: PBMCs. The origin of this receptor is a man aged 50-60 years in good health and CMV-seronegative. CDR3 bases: TGTGCCAGCTCACCAAAAGACAGGGGATCGGGGGCCAACGTCCTGACTTTC. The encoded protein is CASSPKDRGSGANVLTF.